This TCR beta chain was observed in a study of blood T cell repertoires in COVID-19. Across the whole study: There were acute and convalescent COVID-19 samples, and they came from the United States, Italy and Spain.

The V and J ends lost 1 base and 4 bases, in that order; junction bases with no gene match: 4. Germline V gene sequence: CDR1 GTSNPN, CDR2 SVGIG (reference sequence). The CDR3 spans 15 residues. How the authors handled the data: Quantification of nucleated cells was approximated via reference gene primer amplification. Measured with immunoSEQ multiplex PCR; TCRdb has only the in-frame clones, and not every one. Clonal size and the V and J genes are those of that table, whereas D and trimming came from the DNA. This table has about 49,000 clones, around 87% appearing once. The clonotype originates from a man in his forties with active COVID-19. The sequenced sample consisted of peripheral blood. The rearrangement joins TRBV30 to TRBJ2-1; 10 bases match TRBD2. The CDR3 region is CAWSGGTSAYNEQFF. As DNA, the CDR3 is TGTGCCTGGAGTGGGGGGACTAGCGCTTACAATGAGCAGTTCTTC. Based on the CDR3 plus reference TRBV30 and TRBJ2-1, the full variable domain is SQTIHQWPATLVQPVGSPLSLECTVEGTSNPNLYWYRQAAGRGLQLLFYSVGIGQISSEVPQNLSASRPQDRQFILSSKKLLLSDSGFYLCAWSGGTSAYNEQFFGPGTRLTVL.